These T cell receptor beta chains were read from a single sample in a study of blood T cell repertoires in COVID-19. Sequencing was performed with immunoSEQ multiplex PCR; in TCRdb, only in-frame clones are kept and a portion is missing. Counted here are over 70,000 clones, roughly 84% occurring once; the ten biggest clones make up around 9.9%. The sample consisted of peripheral blood. The receptors were gathered from a man aged 55-75 years with COVID-19, enrolled during active disease. Each CDR3 is given with its conserved first and last residue. The order of the fields is clone size, V gene, D gene, J gene, CDR3 DNA, CDR3 protein. The D gene is left open where the match is weak. The size of a clone is reported for some rows only, either as once, few or many, or as a class for expanded clones.

abundance: once
v_gene: TRBV7-9
d_gene: -
j_gene: TRBJ2-2
CDR3nt: TGTGCCAGCAGCTTGGAGGTTTCCGGGGAGCTGTTTTTT
CDR3aa: CASSLEVSGELFF

abundance: -
v_gene: TRBV20-1
d_gene: TRBD2
j_gene: TRBJ2-1
CDR3nt: TGCAGTGCTCGACTAGCTAATGAGCAGTTCTTC
CDR3aa: CSARLANEQFF

abundance: -
v_gene: TRBV10-3
d_gene: -
j_gene: TRBJ2-3
CDR3nt: TGTGCCATCAGTCCCCAGCGGACCTTCACAGATACGCAGTATTTT
CDR3aa: CAISPQRTFTDTQYF

abundance: -
v_gene: TRBV9
d_gene: -
j_gene: TRBJ2-7
CDR3nt: TGTGCCAGCAGCTCAGGGGCCCAATACGAGCAGTACTTC
CDR3aa: CASSSGAQYEQYF

abundance: -
v_gene: TRBV27
d_gene: TRBD2
j_gene: TRBJ2-6
CDR3nt: TGTGCCAGCAGTTTAGGGACTAGCGGGAGGGGTGGGGCCAACGTCCTGACTTTC
CDR3aa: CASSLGTSGRGGANVLTF

abundance: -
v_gene: TRBV7-9
d_gene: -
j_gene: TRBJ1-1
CDR3nt: TGTGCCAGCAGACCAGCCCCGGAGGGTGAAGCTTTCTTT
CDR3aa: CASRPAPEGEAFF

abundance: -
v_gene: TRBV19
d_gene: TRBD1
j_gene: TRBJ1-4
CDR3nt: TGTGCCAGTAGTAACGGACAGGCAACTAATGAAAAACTGTTTTTT
CDR3aa: CASSNGQATNEKLFF

abundance: -
v_gene: TRBV9
d_gene: -
j_gene: TRBJ2-7
CDR3nt: TGTGCCAGCAGCGGGGGCGAGTCTCTAGAGCAGTACTTC
CDR3aa: CASSGGESLEQYF

abundance: few
v_gene: TRBV19
d_gene: -
j_gene: TRBJ2-5
CDR3nt: TGTGCCAGTAGTATAGGACAGGAGCAAGAGACCCAGTACTTC
CDR3aa: CASSIGQEQETQYF

abundance: -
v_gene: TRBV11-2
d_gene: -
j_gene: TRBJ1-2
CDR3nt: TGTGCCAGCAGCTTTCTGGGAGCTAACTATGGCTACACCTTC
CDR3aa: CASSFLGANYGYTF

abundance: -
v_gene: TRBV3-1/TRBV3-2
d_gene: TRBD2
j_gene: TRBJ2-5
CDR3nt: TGTGCCAGCAGCCCATCGGGGGGAGAGACCCAGTACTTC
CDR3aa: CASSPSGGETQYF

abundance: -
v_gene: TRBV11-2
d_gene: -
j_gene: TRBJ1-3
CDR3nt: TGTGCCAGCAGCTTAGACCAGTACTCTGGAAACACCATATATTTT
CDR3aa: CASSLDQYSGNTIYF

abundance: few
v_gene: TRBV7-7
d_gene: TRBD2
j_gene: TRBJ2-7
CDR3nt: TGTGCCAGCAGCTTAAGCCCGGGGGGGCTCGCCGAGCAGTACTTC
CDR3aa: CASSLSPGGLAEQYF

abundance: -
v_gene: TRBV2
d_gene: TRBD1
j_gene: TRBJ2-3
CDR3nt: TGTGCCAGCACCCAACAGGGGGAGGACACAGATACGCAGTATTTT
CDR3aa: CASTQQGEDTDTQYF

abundance: -
v_gene: TRBV7-3
d_gene: TRBD1
j_gene: TRBJ2-1
CDR3nt: TGTGCCAGCAGCCTCCTGGGACAGGAGGCGGTGGGTGAGCAGTTCTTC
CDR3aa: CASSLLGQEAVGEQFF

abundance: -
v_gene: TRBV2
d_gene: TRBD1
j_gene: TRBJ1-2
CDR3nt: TGTGCCAGCAGGGGCAGGGGGGGCTACACCTTC
CDR3aa: CASRGRGGYTF

abundance: -
v_gene: TRBV15
d_gene: -
j_gene: TRBJ2-7
CDR3nt: TGTGCCACCAGCAGCGGTGGGGGCGGACCGACCTACGAGCAGTACTTC
CDR3aa: CATSSGGGGPTYEQYF

abundance: few
v_gene: TRBV19
d_gene: -
j_gene: TRBJ1-2
CDR3nt: TGTGCCAGTTGGAGGTCTGGCTACACCTTC
CDR3aa: CASWRSGYTF

abundance: -
v_gene: TRBV7-9
d_gene: TRBD1
j_gene: TRBJ2-3
CDR3nt: TGTGCCAGCAGCGCCTGGGACAGGGGAGCAGATACGCAGTATTTT
CDR3aa: CASSAWDRGADTQYF

abundance: once
v_gene: TRBV3-1/TRBV3-2
d_gene: -
j_gene: TRBJ1-1
CDR3nt: TGTGCCAGCAGCCACCCCGGGCCCCGGGGTGAAGCTTTCTTT
CDR3aa: CASSHPGPRGEAFF

abundance: -
v_gene: TRBV7-9
d_gene: TRBD1
j_gene: TRBJ1-2
CDR3nt: TGTGCCAGCCATTGGTCCGGGACAGGCTATGGCTACACCTTC
CDR3aa: CASHWSGTGYGYTF

abundance: -
v_gene: TRBV24-1
d_gene: TRBD1
j_gene: TRBJ1-1
CDR3nt: TGTGCCACCAGTGACACGACCGGGACAGCGAACACTGAAGCTTTCTTT
CDR3aa: CATSDTTGTANTEAFF

abundance: -
v_gene: TRBV5-4
d_gene: TRBD2
j_gene: TRBJ2-7
CDR3nt: TGTGCCAGCAGCGAAGGACTAGCCGTAACCTACGAGCAGTACTTC
CDR3aa: CASSEGLAVTYEQYF

abundance: -
v_gene: TRBV6-4
d_gene: -
j_gene: TRBJ1-4
CDR3nt: TGTGCCAGCAGTGTTTCCTTCGCCGGGGGGGAAAAACTGTTTTTT
CDR3aa: CASSVSFAGGEKLFF

abundance: -
v_gene: TRBV29-1
d_gene: TRBD1
j_gene: TRBJ1-3
CDR3nt: TGCAGCGTGGTACAGGGGAGCTCTGGAAACACCATATATTTT
CDR3aa: CSVVQGSSGNTIYF

abundance: -
v_gene: TRBV7-3
d_gene: -
j_gene: TRBJ1-1
CDR3nt: TGTGCCAGCAGCGCCCCCGGGACAGAAGCTTTCTTT
CDR3aa: CASSAPGTEAFF

abundance: once
v_gene: TRBV23-1
d_gene: TRBD2
j_gene: TRBJ2-4
CDR3nt: TGCGCCAGCAGTCAAAAGGGGACTAGCGGGAGCCAAAACATTCAGTACTTC
CDR3aa: CASSQKGTSGSQNIQYF

abundance: -
v_gene: TRBV3-1/TRBV3-2
d_gene: TRBD2
j_gene: TRBJ2-5
CDR3nt: TGTGCCAGCAGCCAAGAGGCACTAGCGCCCTCGGAGACCCAGTACTTC
CDR3aa: CASSQEALAPSETQYF

abundance: -
v_gene: TRBV30
d_gene: TRBD1
j_gene: TRBJ1-1
CDR3nt: TGTGCCTGGAGATCCGGGACAGTTCCTTTCTTT
CDR3aa: CAWRSGTVPFF

abundance: -
v_gene: TRBV4-2
d_gene: TRBD2
j_gene: TRBJ2-1
CDR3nt: TGTGCCAGCAGCCATAGCGGGAGTGGGGCCTACAATGAGCAGTTCTTC
CDR3aa: CASSHSGSGAYNEQFF

abundance: once
v_gene: TRBV10-3
d_gene: TRBD1
j_gene: TRBJ2-5
CDR3nt: TGTGCCATCAGTGGACCGGGACAGGGGCGAGAGACCCAGTACTTC
CDR3aa: CAISGPGQGRETQYF

abundance: -
v_gene: TRBV2
d_gene: TRBD2
j_gene: TRBJ2-5
CDR3nt: TGTGCCAGCAGGCTACCGGGACTAGCTACTAAGACCCAGTACTTC
CDR3aa: CASRLPGLATKTQYF

abundance: -
v_gene: TRBV6-5
d_gene: TRBD1
j_gene: TRBJ1-1
CDR3nt: TGTGCCAGCAGTTTACAGGGGACGGAGAACACTGAAGCTTTCTTT
CDR3aa: CASSLQGTENTEAFF

abundance: -
v_gene: TRBV10-3
d_gene: TRBD1
j_gene: TRBJ1-2
CDR3nt: TGTGCCAGCCAGACAGGGGATGGGAGCTATGGCTACACCTTC
CDR3aa: CASQTGDGSYGYTF

abundance: once
v_gene: TRBV7-3
d_gene: TRBD2
j_gene: TRBJ2-1
CDR3nt: TGTGCCAGCAGCCAAACTAGCGATGAGCAGTTCTTC
CDR3aa: CASSQTSDEQFF

abundance: -
v_gene: TRBV15
d_gene: TRBD1
j_gene: TRBJ1-1
CDR3nt: TGTGCCACCAGCAGGGGAGGGACAGGGAACACTGAAGCTTTCTTT
CDR3aa: CATSRGGTGNTEAFF

abundance: -
v_gene: TRBV5-1
d_gene: -
j_gene: TRBJ1-1
CDR3nt: TGCGCCAGCAGCTTCCAGACAATGAACACTGAAGCTTTCTTT
CDR3aa: CASSFQTMNTEAFF

abundance: -
v_gene: TRBV3-1/TRBV3-2
d_gene: -
j_gene: TRBJ1-2
CDR3nt: TGTGCCAGCAGCCAAGGACCCGCCGGGGGGGGCGTAACCTATGGCTACACCTTC
CDR3aa: CASSQGPAGGGVTYGYTF

abundance: -
v_gene: TRBV11-2
d_gene: -
j_gene: TRBJ2-1
CDR3nt: TGTGCCAGCAGCTTAGATCTAAGTTTCGCGGGGCTGCCCGGGAATGAGCAGTTCTTC
CDR3aa: CASSLDLSFAGLPGNEQFF

abundance: once
v_gene: TRBV9
d_gene: -
j_gene: TRBJ1-1
CDR3nt: TGTGCCAGCAGCGTAGTGGGGGGTTTAGGAACTGAAGCTTTCTTT
CDR3aa: CASSVVGGLGTEAFF

abundance: -
v_gene: TRBV10-3
d_gene: TRBD1
j_gene: TRBJ2-2
CDR3nt: TGTGCCATCTCATCAACCGGGACAGGGGCGGGTGACGGGGAGCTGTTTTTT
CDR3aa: CAISSTGTGAGDGELFF

abundance: few
v_gene: TRBV6-1
d_gene: TRBD2
j_gene: TRBJ2-1
CDR3nt: TGTGCCAGCAGTGAGATGGCGGGAGGTTTCAATGAGCAGTTCTTC
CDR3aa: CASSEMAGGFNEQFF

abundance: -
v_gene: TRBV2
d_gene: TRBD2
j_gene: TRBJ2-7
CDR3nt: TGTGCCAGCAGTGAAGCCGTTAGCGGGGGCTTCTACGAGCAGTACTTC
CDR3aa: CASSEAVSGGFYEQYF

abundance: few
v_gene: TRBV27
d_gene: TRBD1
j_gene: TRBJ1-5
CDR3nt: TGTGCCAGCAGTCTGGGGACAGGGGATAATCAGCCCCAGCATTTT
CDR3aa: CASSLGTGDNQPQHF

abundance: -
v_gene: TRBV10-3
d_gene: -
j_gene: TRBJ2-2
CDR3nt: TGTGCCATCAGTGAGCCACCCAGGGGCACCGGGGAGCTGTTTTTT
CDR3aa: CAISEPPRGTGELFF

abundance: -
v_gene: TRBV6-1
d_gene: TRBD1
j_gene: TRBJ2-3
CDR3nt: TGTGCCAGCAGTTTAACAGGGGAAGCAGATACGCAGTATTTT
CDR3aa: CASSLTGEADTQYF

abundance: once
v_gene: TRBV6-2/TRBV6-3
d_gene: -
j_gene: TRBJ2-1
CDR3nt: TGTGCCAGCAGTACCCCTGAAGCTAGCTCCTACAATGAGCAGTTCTTC
CDR3aa: CASSTPEASSYNEQFF

abundance: -
v_gene: TRBV19
d_gene: -
j_gene: TRBJ1-2
CDR3nt: TGTGCCAGTAGTTGGTGGCAAACCAACTATGGCTACACCTTC
CDR3aa: CASSWWQTNYGYTF

abundance: -
v_gene: TRBV5-1
d_gene: TRBD2
j_gene: TRBJ2-1
CDR3nt: TGCGCCAGCAGCTTAGGCGGGAGGGGGAATGAGCAGTTCTTC
CDR3aa: CASSLGGRGNEQFF

abundance: -
v_gene: TRBV7-9
d_gene: -
j_gene: TRBJ2-2
CDR3nt: TGTGCCAGCAGCTTAGCAGGGGCGAACACCGGGGAGCTGTTTTTT
CDR3aa: CASSLAGANTGELFF

abundance: -
v_gene: TRBV21-1
d_gene: -
j_gene: TRBJ1-2
CDR3nt: TGTGCCAGCAATCTAAAGGGGTATCCCTCTACGAGAGACTATGGCTACACCTTC
CDR3aa: CASNLKGYPSTRDYGYTF

abundance: -
v_gene: TRBV3-1/TRBV3-2
d_gene: -
j_gene: TRBJ2-1
CDR3nt: TGTGCCAGCAGCCTTTTGCGGGCCGACTACAATGAGCAGTTCTTC
CDR3aa: CASSLLRADYNEQFF